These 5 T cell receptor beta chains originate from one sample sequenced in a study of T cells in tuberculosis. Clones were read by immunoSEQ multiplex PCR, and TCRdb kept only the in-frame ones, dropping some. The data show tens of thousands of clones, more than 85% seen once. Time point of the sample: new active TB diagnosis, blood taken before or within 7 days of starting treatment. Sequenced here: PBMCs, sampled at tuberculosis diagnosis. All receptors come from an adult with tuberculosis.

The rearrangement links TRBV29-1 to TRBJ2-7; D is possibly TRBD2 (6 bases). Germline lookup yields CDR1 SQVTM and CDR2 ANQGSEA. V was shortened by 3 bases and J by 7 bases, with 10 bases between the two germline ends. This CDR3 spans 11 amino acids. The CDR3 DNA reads TGCAGCGTTGAGGGGGGTGAGGAGCAGTACGTC. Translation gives CSVEGGEEQYV.

DNA for the CDR3: TGTGCCAGCAGTTTAGCGACTGGGGGCCCCAATGAGCAGTTCTTC. This translates into CASSLATGGPNEQFF. The rearrangement joins TRBV28 to TRBJ2-1; D may be TRBD1 (6 bases). This CDR3 is 15 amino acids long. Trimming stripped 2 bases from V and 6 bases from J, with 14 bases between. Germline V gene lookup returns CDR1 MDHEN and CDR2 SYDVKM.

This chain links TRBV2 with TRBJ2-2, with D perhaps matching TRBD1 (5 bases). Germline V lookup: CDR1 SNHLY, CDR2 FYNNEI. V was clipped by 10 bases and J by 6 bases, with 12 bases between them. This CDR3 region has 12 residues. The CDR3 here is CATQGAAGELFF. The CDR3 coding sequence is TGTGCCACCCAAGGGGCGGCCGGGGAGCTGTTTTTT.

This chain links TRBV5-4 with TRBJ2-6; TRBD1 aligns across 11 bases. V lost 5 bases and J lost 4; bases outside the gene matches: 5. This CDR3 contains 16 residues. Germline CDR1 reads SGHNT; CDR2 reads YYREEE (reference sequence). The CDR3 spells CASSYGQGAGANVLTF. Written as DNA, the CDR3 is TGTGCCAGCAGTTATGGACAGGGGGCAGGGGCCAACGTCCTGACTTTC.

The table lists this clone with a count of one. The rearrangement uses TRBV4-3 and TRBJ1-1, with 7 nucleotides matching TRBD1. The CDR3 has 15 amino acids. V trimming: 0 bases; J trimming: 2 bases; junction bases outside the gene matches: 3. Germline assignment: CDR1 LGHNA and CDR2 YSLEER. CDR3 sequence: CASSQDPGGNTEAFF. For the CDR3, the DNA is TGCGCCAGCAGCCAAGATCCAGGGGGAAACACTGAAGCTTTCTTT.